This TCR beta chain was sequenced in a study of blood T cells in healthy people across ages. Findings of the study overall: Diversity was higher, and naive CD4+ cells more numerous, in long-lived donors than in aged donors. Because donor CMV status was unknown, expanded clonotype changes were possibly confounded.

The CDR3 has 17 amino acids. Trimming took 2 bases from V and 6 from J, leaving 20 bases between them. CDR1 and CDR2 (germline): KGHSH, LQKENI. A second PCR, run for roughly 7 to 11 cycles, used a sample-barcoded 5' primer plus a J-beta primer mix. TCRdb analysed the 5' RACE reads with MiXCR anew, one entry per CDR3 protein. The sample contains hundreds of thousands of distinct CDR3 sequences, roughly half of which appear only once. In regard to this clonotype: Antigen: not known.

The source material was blood. The sequence was collected from a man in his 60s in good health. The rearrangement joins TRBV18 to TRBJ2-1; tentatively, D is TRBD1 (7 bases). DNA of the CDR3: TGTGCCAGCTCACCAACAGGGGCGGGAACAAGTCGCAATGAGCAGTTCTTC. It encodes CASSPTGAGTSRNEQFF.